The clone carrying this T cell receptor (beta chain) was seen a handful of times. This CDR3 has 17 amino acids. Germline CDR1 and CDR2: DFQATT and SNEGSKA (reference sequence). V was cut by 0 bases and J by 1 base, with 18 bases left in between. This sample was taken from a study of T-cell memory formation after mild COVID-19. TCRdb passed the 5' RACE reads through MiXCR, listing each CDR3 protein once. Among roughly 400,000 distinct CDR3 sequences listed, 16% were seen once. Input material: PBMCs or a T cell subset sorted from them (not recorded which). V is TRBV20-1 and J is TRBJ1-1; D gene uncertain. The TCR was taken from a man younger than 35 who had mild COVID-19 (a few samples of this study predate the infection). Cell type and time point are not known. The CDR3 protein is CSARDAKGGRRNTEAFF. CDR3 sequence (DNA): TGCAGTGCTAGAGATGCGAAGGGAGGGAGGAGGAACACTGAAGCTTTCTTT.